Sequencing of this TCR beta chain was carried out in a study of blood T cell repertoires in COVID-19. Looking at the study overall: PBMCs, B-cell-depleted T cells, or T cells were the source of the cDNA or gDNA that made up the material.

In the original analysis: Scientists estimated how many nucleated cells there were by amplifying reference gene primers. This table comes from immunoSEQ multiplex PCR, and its TCRdb copy is limited to in-frame clones, with some not included. That table supplies the V and J calls and clone size; D and trimming were determined from the DNA. The sample has almost 250,000 clones; approximately 90% are singletons. Participant reports of clinical history set cohort assignment. The sequenced material came from PBMCs or T cells enriched from blood (not recorded which). The TCR comes from a woman aged 30 to 39 who had recovered from COVID-19.

In nucleotides, the CDR3 is TGCGCCAGCAGCCAAGATCGGGGGATAAGTAATGAAAAACTGTTTTTT. This encodes CASSQDRGISNEKLFF. The rearrangement links TRBV4-1 to TRBJ1-4; maybe TRBD1 (5 bases). CDR1 and CDR2 from the germline V gene are MGHRA and YSYEKL. The CDR3 extends over 16 amino acids. V was pared by 0 bases and J by 4 bases, with 12 bases between.